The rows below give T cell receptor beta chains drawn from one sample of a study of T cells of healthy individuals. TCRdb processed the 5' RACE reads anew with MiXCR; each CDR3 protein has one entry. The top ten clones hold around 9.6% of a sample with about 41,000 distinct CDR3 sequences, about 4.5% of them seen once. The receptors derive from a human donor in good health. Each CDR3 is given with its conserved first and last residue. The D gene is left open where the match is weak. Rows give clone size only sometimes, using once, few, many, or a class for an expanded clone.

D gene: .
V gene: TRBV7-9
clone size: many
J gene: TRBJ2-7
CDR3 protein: CASSQSGGSYEQYF
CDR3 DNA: TGTGCCAGCAGCCAGTCTGGCGGTTCCTACGAGCAGTACTTC

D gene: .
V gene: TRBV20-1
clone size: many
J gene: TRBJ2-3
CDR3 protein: CSAREGLRYGQTDTQYF
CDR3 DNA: TGCAGTGCTAGGGAGGGCCTAAGATACGGCCAAACAGATACGCAGTATTTT

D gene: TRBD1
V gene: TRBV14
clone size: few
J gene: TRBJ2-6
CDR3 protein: CASSQGTGPYSGANVLTF
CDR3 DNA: TGTGCCAGCAGCCAAGGGACAGGACCCTACTCTGGGGCCAACGTCCTGACTTTC

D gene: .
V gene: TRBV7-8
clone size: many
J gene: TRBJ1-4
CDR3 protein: CASSSRHNRNEKLFF
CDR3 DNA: TGTGCCAGCAGCTCTAGACACAATCGCAATGAAAAACTGTTTTTT

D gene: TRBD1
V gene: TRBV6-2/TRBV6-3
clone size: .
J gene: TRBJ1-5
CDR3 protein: CASSTDRGYQPQHF
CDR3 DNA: TGTGCCAGCAGCACGGACAGGGGTTATCAGCCCCAGCATTTT

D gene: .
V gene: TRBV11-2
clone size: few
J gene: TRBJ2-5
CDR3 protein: CASSLSPAAQETQYF
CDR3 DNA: TGTGCCAGCAGCTTAAGTCCAGCGGCCCAGGAGACCCAGTACTTC

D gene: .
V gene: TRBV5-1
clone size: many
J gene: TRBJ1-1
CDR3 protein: CASSLDLQLEAFF
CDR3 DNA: TGCGCCAGCAGCCTGGATTTACAGTTAGAAGCTTTCTTT

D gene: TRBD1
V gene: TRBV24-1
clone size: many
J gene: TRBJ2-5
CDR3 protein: CATSEPGTGIQETQYF
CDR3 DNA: TGTGCCACCAGTGAGCCCGGGACAGGGATTCAAGAGACCCAGTACTTC

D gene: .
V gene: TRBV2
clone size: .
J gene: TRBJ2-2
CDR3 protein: CASRDRLNTGELFF
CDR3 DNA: TGTGCCAGCAGGGACAGATTGAACACCGGGGAGCTGTTTTTT

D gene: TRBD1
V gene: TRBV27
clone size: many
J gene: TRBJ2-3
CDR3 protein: CASSLDRAPDTQYF
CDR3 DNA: TGTGCCAGCAGTTTGGACAGGGCTCCAGATACGCAGTATTTT

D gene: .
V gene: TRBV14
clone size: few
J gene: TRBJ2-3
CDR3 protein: CASSDTGTYTDTQYF
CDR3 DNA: TGTGCCAGCAGCGATACCGGGACTTACACAGATACGCAGTATTTT

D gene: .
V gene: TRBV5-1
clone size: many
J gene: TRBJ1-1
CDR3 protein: CASSRDPGTEAFF
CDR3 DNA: TGCGCCAGCAGTAGGGATCCTGGGACGGAAGCTTTCTTT

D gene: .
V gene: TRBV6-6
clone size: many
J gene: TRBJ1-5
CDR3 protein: CASSYEGRAQPQHF
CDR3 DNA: TGTGCCAGCAGTTACGAAGGTAGGGCTCAGCCCCAGCATTTT

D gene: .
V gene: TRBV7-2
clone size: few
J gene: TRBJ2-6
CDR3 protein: CASSWGPSSGANVLTF
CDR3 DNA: TGTGCCAGCAGCTGGGGACCGAGCTCTGGGGCCAACGTCCTGACTTTC

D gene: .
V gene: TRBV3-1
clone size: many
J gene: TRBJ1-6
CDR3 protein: CASSQVDANSPLHF
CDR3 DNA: TGTGCCAGCAGCCAAGTCGACGCAAATTCACCCCTCCACTTT

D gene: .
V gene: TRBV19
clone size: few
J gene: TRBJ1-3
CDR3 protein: CASTQGRVSGNTIYF
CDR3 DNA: TGTGCCAGTACCCAGGGAAGGGTCTCTGGAAACACCATATATTTT

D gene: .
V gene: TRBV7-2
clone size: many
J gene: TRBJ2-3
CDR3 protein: CASSPGADTQYF
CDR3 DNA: TGTGCCAGCAGTCCGGGGGCAGATACGCAGTATTTT

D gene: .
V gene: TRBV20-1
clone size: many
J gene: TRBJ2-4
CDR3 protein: CSGDPIAKNIQYF
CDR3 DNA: TGCAGTGGAGACCCAATAGCCAAAAACATTCAGTACTTC

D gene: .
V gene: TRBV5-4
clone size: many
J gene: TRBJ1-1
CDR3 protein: CASRSPQATMNTEAFF
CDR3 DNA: TGTGCCAGCAGATCCCCTCAGGCAACCATGAACACTGAAGCTTTCTTT

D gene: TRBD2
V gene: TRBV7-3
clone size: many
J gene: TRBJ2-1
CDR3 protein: CASSWASGSNEQFF
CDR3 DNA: TGTGCCAGCAGCTGGGCTAGCGGGAGCAATGAGCAGTTCTTC

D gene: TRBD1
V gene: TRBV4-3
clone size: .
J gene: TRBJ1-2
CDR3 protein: CASSQVPGGWYYGYTF
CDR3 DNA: TGCGCCAGCAGCCAAGTCCCAGGGGGCTGGTACTATGGCTACACCTTC

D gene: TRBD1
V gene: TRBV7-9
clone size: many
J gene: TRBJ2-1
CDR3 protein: CASSSYRGSSYNEQFF
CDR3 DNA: TGTGCCAGCAGCTCCTACAGGGGCAGCTCCTACAATGAGCAGTTCTTC

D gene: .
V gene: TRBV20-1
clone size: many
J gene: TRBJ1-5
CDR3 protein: CSAKGHNSNQPQHF
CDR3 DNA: TGCAGTGCTAAGGGACACAATAGCAATCAGCCCCAGCATTTT

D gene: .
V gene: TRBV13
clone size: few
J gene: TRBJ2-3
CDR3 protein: CASSLGRGSDTQYF
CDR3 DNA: TGTGCCAGCAGCTTAGGGCGCGGGTCAGATACGCAGTATTTT

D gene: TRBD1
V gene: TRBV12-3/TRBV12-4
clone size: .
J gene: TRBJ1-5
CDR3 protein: CASGGTGYDNQPQHF
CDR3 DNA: TGTGCCAGCGGGGGGACAGGGTACGACAATCAGCCCCAGCATTTT

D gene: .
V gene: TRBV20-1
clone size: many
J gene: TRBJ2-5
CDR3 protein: CSAEPPSQETQYF
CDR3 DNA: TGCAGTGCTGAGCCCCCGAGCCAAGAGACCCAGTACTTC

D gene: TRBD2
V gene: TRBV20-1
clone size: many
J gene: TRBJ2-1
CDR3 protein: CSAKRGYNEQFF
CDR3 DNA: TGCAGTGCTAAGCGGGGGTACAATGAGCAGTTCTTC

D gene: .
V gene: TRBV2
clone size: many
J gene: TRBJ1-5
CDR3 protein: CASRGVNQPQHF
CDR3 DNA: TGTGCCAGCCGTGGTGTGAATCAGCCCCAGCATTTT

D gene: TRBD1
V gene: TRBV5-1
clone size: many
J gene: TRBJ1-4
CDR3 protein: CASSAPGQHNEKLFF
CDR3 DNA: TGCGCCAGCAGCGCTCCGGGACAGCATAATGAAAAACTGTTTTTT

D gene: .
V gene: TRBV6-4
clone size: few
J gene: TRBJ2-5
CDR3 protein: CARASQMGQSGDKETQYF
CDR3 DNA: TGTGCCAGGGCAAGTCAGATGGGCCAATCAGGCGATAAAGAGACCCAGTACTTC

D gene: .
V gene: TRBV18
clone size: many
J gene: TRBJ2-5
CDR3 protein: CASSPRVPDQETQYF
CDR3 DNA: TGTGCCAGCTCTCCCCGGGTTCCGGACCAAGAGACCCAGTACTTC

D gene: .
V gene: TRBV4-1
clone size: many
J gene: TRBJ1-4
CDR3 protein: CASSQGSRPQNEKLFF
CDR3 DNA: TGCGCCAGCAGCCAGGGGAGCAGACCGCAAAATGAAAAACTGTTTTTT

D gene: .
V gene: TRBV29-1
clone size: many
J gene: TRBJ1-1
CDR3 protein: CSVEWGATEAFF
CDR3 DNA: TGCAGCGTTGAATGGGGGGCCACTGAAGCTTTCTTT

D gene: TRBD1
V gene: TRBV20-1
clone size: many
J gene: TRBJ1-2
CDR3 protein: CSARDFRGNGYTF
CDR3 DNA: TGCAGTGCTAGAGACTTCAGGGGGAATGGCTACACCTTC

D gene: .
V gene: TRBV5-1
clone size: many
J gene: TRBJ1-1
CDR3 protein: CASSLKAPNTEAFF
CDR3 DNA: TGCGCCAGCAGCTTGAAGGCACCCAACACTGAAGCTTTCTTT

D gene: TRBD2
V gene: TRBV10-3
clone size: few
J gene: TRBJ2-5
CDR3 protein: CATGIAGVQETQYF
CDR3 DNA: TGTGCCACGGGCATAGCGGGGGTCCAAGAGACCCAGTACTTC

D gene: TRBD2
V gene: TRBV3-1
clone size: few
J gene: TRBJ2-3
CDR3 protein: CASSQDFSGKNTDTQYF
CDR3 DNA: TGTGCCAGCAGCCAAGATTTCAGCGGGAAGAACACAGATACGCAGTATTTT

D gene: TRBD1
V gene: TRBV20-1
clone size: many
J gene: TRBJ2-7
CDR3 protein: CSAPNQQGAPDEQYF
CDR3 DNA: TGCAGTGCTCCGAACCAACAGGGGGCGCCGGACGAGCAGTACTTC

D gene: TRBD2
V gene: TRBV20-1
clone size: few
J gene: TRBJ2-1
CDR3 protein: CSASVGGVTYNEQFF
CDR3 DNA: TGCAGTGCGTCAGTGGGGGGGGTAACTTACAATGAGCAGTTCTTC

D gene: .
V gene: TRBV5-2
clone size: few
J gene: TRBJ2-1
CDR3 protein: CASSKLAGRTNEQFF
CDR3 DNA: TGTGCCAGCAGCAAACTAGCGGGGCGAACCAATGAGCAGTTCTTC

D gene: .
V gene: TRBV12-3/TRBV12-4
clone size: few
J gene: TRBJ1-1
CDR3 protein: CASSFPQGLNTEAFF
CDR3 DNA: TGTGCCAGCAGTTTTCCCCAGGGTTTGAACACTGAAGCTTTCTTT

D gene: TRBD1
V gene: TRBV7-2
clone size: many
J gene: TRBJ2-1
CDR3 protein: CASSPDRAGQGWYNEQFF
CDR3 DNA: TGTGCCAGCAGCCCCGACCGGGCGGGACAGGGGTGGTACAATGAGCAGTTCTTC

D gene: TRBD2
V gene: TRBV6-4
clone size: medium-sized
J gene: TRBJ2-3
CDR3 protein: CASSAALAGGDTDTQYF
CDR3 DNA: TGTGCCAGCAGTGCGGCCCTAGCGGGGGGCGACACAGATACGCAGTATTTT

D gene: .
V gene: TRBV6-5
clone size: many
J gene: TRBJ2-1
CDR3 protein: CASSPRFLGATNEQFF
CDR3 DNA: TGTGCCAGCAGTCCCCGGTTCTTGGGAGCAACCAATGAGCAGTTCTTC

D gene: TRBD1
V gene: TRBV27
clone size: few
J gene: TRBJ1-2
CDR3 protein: CASSFTGTGNYGYTF
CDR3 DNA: TGTGCCAGCAGTTTCACCGGGACAGGGAACTATGGCTACACCTTC

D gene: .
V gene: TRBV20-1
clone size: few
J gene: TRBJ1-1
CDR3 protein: CSASYYRAPENTEAFF
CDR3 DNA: TGCAGTGCTAGTTATTACAGGGCACCCGAGAACACTGAAGCTTTCTTT

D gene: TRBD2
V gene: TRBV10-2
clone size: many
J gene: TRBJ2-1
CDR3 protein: CASSEAGGPNEQFF
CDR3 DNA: TGCGCCAGCAGTGAGGCGGGAGGGCCGAATGAGCAGTTCTTC

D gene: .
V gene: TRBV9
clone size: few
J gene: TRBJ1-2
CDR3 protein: CASSVGREQTKYGYTF
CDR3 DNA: TGTGCCAGCAGCGTAGGTAGAGAACAAACCAAATATGGCTACACCTTC

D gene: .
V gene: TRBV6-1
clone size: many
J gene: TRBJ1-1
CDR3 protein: CASSSGRNTEAFF
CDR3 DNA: TGTGCCAGCAGTTCGGGGAGGAACACTGAAGCTTTCTTT

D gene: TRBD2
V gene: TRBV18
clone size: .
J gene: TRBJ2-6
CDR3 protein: CASSLVSGGPGANVLTF
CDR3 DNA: TGTGCCAGCTCACTCGTGAGCGGGGGCCCTGGGGCCAACGTCCTGACTTTC

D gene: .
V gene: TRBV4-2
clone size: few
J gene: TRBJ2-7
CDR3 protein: CASSQEKNQYSYEQYF
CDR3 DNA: TGTGCCAGCAGCCAAGAAAAAAATCAATACTCCTACGAGCAGTACTTC

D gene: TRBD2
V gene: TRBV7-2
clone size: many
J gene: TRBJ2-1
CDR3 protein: CASSLASGGGTYNEQFF
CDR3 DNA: TGTGCCAGCAGCTTAGCCTCTGGCGGGGGGACATACAATGAGCAGTTCTTC

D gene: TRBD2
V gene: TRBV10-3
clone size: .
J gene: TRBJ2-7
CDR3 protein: CATLAGEGEQYF
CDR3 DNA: TGTGCCACCCTAGCGGGAGAGGGCGAGCAGTACTTC

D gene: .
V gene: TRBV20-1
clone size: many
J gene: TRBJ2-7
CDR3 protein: CSASGGYEQYF
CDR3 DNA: TGCAGTGCTTCCGGGGGCTACGAGCAGTACTTC

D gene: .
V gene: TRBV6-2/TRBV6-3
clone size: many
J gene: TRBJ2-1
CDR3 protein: CATLQGISSYNEQFF
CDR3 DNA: TGTGCCACCTTACAGGGAATTAGTTCCTACAATGAGCAGTTCTTC

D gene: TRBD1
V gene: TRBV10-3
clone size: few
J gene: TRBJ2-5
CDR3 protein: CAISEPGQGGGETQYF
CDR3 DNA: TGTGCCATCAGTGAGCCCGGACAGGGGGGAGGTGAGACCCAGTACTTC

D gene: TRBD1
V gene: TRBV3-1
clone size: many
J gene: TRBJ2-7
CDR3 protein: CASSHPGGAYEQYF
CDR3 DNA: TGTGCCAGCAGCCACCCAGGGGGCGCATACGAGCAGTACTTC

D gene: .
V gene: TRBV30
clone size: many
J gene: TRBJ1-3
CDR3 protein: CAWSVAVGNTIYF
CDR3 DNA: TGTGCCTGGAGTGTGGCCGTCGGCAACACCATATATTTT

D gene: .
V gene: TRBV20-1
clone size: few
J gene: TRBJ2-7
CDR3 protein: CSALGPVDNEQYF
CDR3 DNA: TGCAGTGCCCTTGGGCCGGTTGATAACGAGCAGTACTTC

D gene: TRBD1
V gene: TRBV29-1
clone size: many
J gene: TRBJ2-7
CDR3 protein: CSARRDRVPYEQYF
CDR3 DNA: TGCAGCGCCCGCCGGGACAGGGTCCCCTACGAGCAGTACTTC